These 22 T cell receptor beta chains were sequenced from one sample in a study of early T cells in non-severe SARS-CoV-2 infection. Using its own MiXCR run on the 5' RACE reads, TCRdb lists one record per CDR3 protein. The table lists approximately 81,000 distinct CDR3 sequences, 5% to 7% of them singletons. Sequencing was performed on whole blood. The receptors here all came from an adult who was a healthcare worker with PCR-confirmed SARS-CoV-2 infection or an uninfected control (not recorded which).

The rearrangement links TRBV12-3 or TRBV12-4 to TRBJ2-2, with D uncertain. The CDR3 runs to 14 residues. V was pared by 6 bases and J by 0 bases, with 8 bases between. CDR3 in amino acids: CASRDKPNTGELFF. The CDR3 region has the DNA TGTGCCAGCAGAGATAAACCGAACACCGGGGAGCTGTTTTTT.

The table lists this clonotype with many counts. The chain is built from TRBV5-1 and TRBJ2-3, with 8 nucleotides matching TRBD1. V trimming: 0 bases; J trimming: 5 bases; junction bases outside the gene matches: 8. This CDR3 has 16 amino acids. In germline, CDR1 is SGHRS, CDR2 YFSETQ. The CDR3 loop reads CASSLAGRGRKDTQYF. The DNA of the CDR3 is TGCGCCAGCAGCTTGGCGGGCAGGGGGCGCAAAGATACGCAGTATTTT.

This clonotype has a handful of counts. The chain combines TRBV6-5 with TRBJ1-1; D is perhaps TRBD1 (5 bases). Per germline, CDR1 MNHEY and CDR2 SVGAGI. The CDR3 sequence is 14 residues long. With 0 bases removed from V and 7 bases from J, the gap between germline ends came to 12 bases. CDR3 DNA sequence: TGTGCCAGCAGTTACTCAGGACGGGGCAGTGAAGCTTTCTTT. Amino acid sequence: CASSYSGRGSEAFF.

This clonotype appeared many times. The V call is TRBV3-1, the J call TRBJ1-1; D unclear. Germline V lookup: CDR1 LGHDT, CDR2 YNNKEL (reference sequence). CDR3 length equals 14 residues. V lost 3 bases and J lost 4, with 12 bases in between. DNA for the CDR3: TGTGCCAGCAGCCAGACTGGAATGGCCACTGAAGCTTTCTTT. Encoded protein: CASSQTGMATEAFF.

The chain carries TRBV4-2 and TRBJ1-4; 8 bases line up with TRBD1. CDR3 length equals 16 residues. The J segment lost 4 bases and the V segment lost 3 bases, leaving 7 bases of the junction unmatched. The germline gives CDR1 LGHNA, CDR2 YNFKEQ. The CDR3 is CASSQARDRINEKLFF. DNA of the CDR3: TGTGCCAGCAGCCAGGCTAGGGACAGGATTAATGAAAAACTGTTTTTT.

This clonotype was found many times. The rearrangement links TRBV19 to TRBJ2-1; the match to TRBD2 covers 10 bases. Germline CDR1 is LNHDA and CDR2 is SQIVND (reference sequence). V lost 6 bases and J lost 8; bases outside the gene matches: 10. This CDR3 has 15 residues. CDR3 residues: CASSRLSGRGYEQFF. The DNA of the CDR3 is TGTGCCAGTAGCCGACTAAGCGGGAGGGGCTATGAGCAGTTCTTC.

The rearrangement uses TRBV11-2 and TRBJ2-5; the D gene is possibly TRBD2 (6 bases). The ends were cut back, 2 bases at V and 1 base at J, with 8 bases in the middle. This CDR3 region has 14 residues. Germline loops: CDR1 SGHAT, CDR2 FQNNGV. The CDR3 bases are TGTGCCAGCAGCTTACTTAGCGGCCAAGAGACCCAGTACTTC. It specifies CASSLLSGQETQYF.

This clonotype was counted at least ten times. The V gene is TRBV10-1, the J gene TRBJ2-3; 10 bases fit TRBD1. The CDR3 runs 14 residues. V lost 6 bases and J lost 3; bases outside the gene matches: 3. Germline V gene lookup returns CDR1 WNHNN and CDR2 SYGVQD (reference sequence). The CDR3 nucleotides read TGCGCCAGCAGCGACAGGGGGCTAACAGATACGCAGTATTTT. Its protein product is CASSDRGLTDTQYF.

This clonotype was detected many times. The rearrangement links TRBV4-3 to TRBJ2-2; 11 bases fit TRBD1. Germline V gene data show CDR1 as LGHNA and CDR2 as YSLEER. This CDR3 has 18 residues. V shed 0 bases, J shed 6 bases, and the junction held 9 bases outside the gene matches. The CDR3 DNA is TGCGCCAGCAGCCAAGAGCTATCGGACAGGGGGCAATCCGGGGAGCTGTTTTTT. Protein sequence: CASSQELSDRGQSGELFF.

There are a few counts of this clonotype. The rearrangement joins TRBV20-1 to TRBJ2-3; possibly TRBD2 for D (5 bases). Between the trimmed V and J ends, which lost 6 bases and 1 base, there was a span of 11 bases. In germline, CDR1 is DFQATT, CDR2 SNEGSKA (reference sequence). The CDR3 is 13 amino acids. The CDR3 spells CSALRGGTDTQYF. In nucleotides, the CDR3 is TGCAGTGCCCTTCGGGGAGGCACAGATACGCAGTATTTT.

At least ten counts were recorded for this clonotype. This sequence joins TRBV4-3 and TRBJ1-2; the D gene is possibly TRBD1 (5 bases). CDR3 size: 13 residues. The V end lost 0 bases, the J end lost 5 bases, and 7 bases lay between the germline ends. Germline values: CDR1 LGHNA, CDR2 YSLEER. CDR3 residues: CASSQDSGYGYTF. The CDR3 nucleotides are TGCGCCAGCAGCCAAGACTCAGGGTATGGCTACACCTTC.

There are a few counts of this clonotype. This rearrangement joins TRBV6-1 to TRBJ2-6, with a possible D match to TRBD2 (5 bases). V lost 7 bases and J 4 bases, leaving 11 bases between the germline ends. Germline values: CDR1 MNHNS, CDR2 SASEGT. The CDR3 covers 14 residues. The CDR3 bases are TGTGCCAGCAAGGCGGGCTCCGGGGCCAACGTCCTGACTTTC. As protein: CASKAGSGANVLTF.

This clonotype was detected ten times or more. The chain combines TRBV2 with TRBJ1-5; 8 bases are shared with TRBD1. Per germline, CDR1 SNHLY and CDR2 FYNNEI. Unmatched junction bases numbered 5, after V lost 5 bases and J lost 2 bases. The CDR3 loop spans 15 amino acids. The CDR3 DNA follows: TGTGCCAGCAGTAAAACAGGGGGTGGCAATCAGCCCCAGCATTTT. Encoded protein: CASSKTGGGNQPQHF.

This clonotype has a count of ten or more. The chain employs TRBV5-5 and TRBJ2-1; D is undetermined. V dropped 4 bases and J dropped 0 bases, with 11 bases sitting between them. The CDR3 runs to 15 residues. Germline V gene lookup returns CDR1 SGHKS and CDR2 YYEKEE (reference sequence). This chain's CDR3 is CASSRDPSSYNEQFF. DNA for the CDR3: TGTGCCAGCAGCCGCGATCCCTCCTCCTACAATGAGCAGTTCTTC. Using reference TRBV5-5 and TRBJ2-1 for the parts outside the CDR3, the full variable domain is DAGVTQSPTHLIKTRGQQVTLRCSPISGHKSVSWYQQVLGQGPQFIFQYYEKEERGRGNFPDRFSARQFPNYSSELNVNALLLGDSALYLCASSRDPSSYNEQFFGPGTRLTVL.

This clonotype was recorded at least ten times. V is TRBV20-1 and J is TRBJ2-2; unclear D gene. The CDR3 sequence is 14 residues long. Looked up from germline, CDR1 is DFQATT and CDR2 is SNEGSKA (reference sequence). Trimming left V 1 base short and J 3 bases short, with 9 bases between. CDR3 amino acids: CSARGDTDTGELFF. The CDR3 DNA is TGCAGTGCTAGAGGCGACACGGACACCGGGGAGCTGTTTTTT.

This chain uses TRBV6-1 with TRBJ1-1; D not resolved. With 7 bases removed from V and 5 bases from J, the gap between germline ends came to 5 bases. The CDR3 consists of 10 residues. Looked up from germline, CDR1 is MNHNS and CDR2 is SASEGT. For the CDR3, the DNA is TGTGCCAGCACTAAAACTGAAGCTTTCTTT. Translating it yields CASTKTEAFF.

This clonotype has only a few counts. J is TRBJ2-3 and V is TRBV2, with D unclear. The V gene lost 5 bases and the J gene lost 2 bases, with 14 bases spanning the gap. The germline gives CDR1 SNHLY, CDR2 FYNNEI. This CDR3 spans 15 amino acids. The CDR3 DNA reads as TGTGCCAGCAGTCTCCGCTGGTTGTCCACAGATACGCAGTATTTT. Translated: CASSLRWLSTDTQYF.

This clonotype occurred a few times. The chain is built from TRBV6-2 or TRBV6-3 and TRBJ2-2; no clear D. The germline V and J ends were trimmed by 5 bases and 7 bases, with 5 bases remaining between them. CDR3 length equals 11 residues. Germline CDR1 is MNHEY and CDR2 is SVGEGT. This CDR3 reads CASSVGGELFF. CDR3 nucleotide sequence: TGTGCCAGCAGTGTTGGCGGGGAGCTGTTTTTT.

This clonotype was seen more than once but under ten times. This rearrangement joins TRBV6-6 to TRBJ1-6; perhaps TRBD1 as D (5 bases). Germline V gene data show CDR1 as MNHNY and CDR2 as SVGAGI (reference sequence). Trimming took 4 bases from V and 5 from J, leaving 12 bases between them. The CDR3 loop spans 15 amino acids. The CDR3 region is CASSLRGLDNSPLHF. For the CDR3, the DNA is TGTGCCAGCAGTTTGAGGGGACTGGATAATTCACCCCTCCACTTT.

This clonotype was detected ten times or more. The chain has TRBV13 and TRBJ1-3; 7 nucleotides match TRBD1. V shed 5 bases and J 0 bases; nucleotides not matched to a gene: 7. This CDR3 is built from 16 residues. In germline, CDR1 is PRHDT, CDR2 FYEKMQ (reference sequence). The CDR3 sequence is CASSPRDSDSGNTIYF. CDR3 bases: TGTGCCAGCAGCCCCCGGGACAGCGACTCTGGAAACACCATATATTTT.

This clonotype has at least ten counts. The gene calls are TRBV29-1 and TRBJ1-1, with TRBD1 as a possible D gene (5 bases). The CDR3 has 11 amino acids. Looked up from germline, CDR1 is SQVTM and CDR2 is ANQGSEA. The ends were cut back, 6 bases at V and 4 bases at J, with 9 bases in the middle. CDR3 protein: CSVRQSTEAFF. For the CDR3, the DNA is TGCAGCGTGAGACAGTCCACTGAAGCTTTCTTT.

This clonotype was seen a few times. The V call is TRBV9, the J call TRBJ2-1, with TRBD2 matching over 7 bases. Germline CDR1 is SGDLS and CDR2 is YYNGEE. This CDR3 is built from 17 residues. Losses at the gene ends were 4 bases for V and 1 base for J; bases not matched to a gene: 11. CDR3 DNA: TGTGCCAGCAGCCCGAAAATGACTAGCTCTTCCTACAATGAGCAGTTCTTC. Protein product: CASSPKMTSSSYNEQFF.